This TCR beta chain was recorded in a study of regulatory T cells in long-lasting Graves disease. Findings of the study overall: Relative to newly diagnosed Graves' patients, persistent ones had lower TCR diversity.

This clonotype has a count of ten or more. Its matching antigen is unknown. Germline CDR1 is MDHEN and CDR2 is SYDVKM. Trimming removed 3 bases from V and 6 bases from J, with 12 bases in between. There are 13 residues in the CDR3. Libraries of TCR beta came from iRepertoire HTBI primers plus Arm-PCR of CDR3 regions. Authors' methods: Identification yielded 55 to 75 TRBV and some 15 TRBJ segments across samples. Each CDR3 protein is one row after TCRdb ran MiXCR on the multiplex PCR reads. For this entry, the V and J calls and clone size follow TCRdb and not the study's own pipeline. The sample contains about 460,000 distinct CDR3 sequences, approximately 23% of which appear only once. Time point described: persistent/refractory GD, antithyroid drugs over 5 years with positive TRAb. Isolated PBMC RNA provided the starting material for the TCR library. Each patient gave approximately 8.8 milliliters of EDTA-anticoagulated peripheral blood.

The rearrangement links TRBV28 to TRBJ2-7; a possible D gene is TRBD1 (6 bases). The sequence derives from a female donor with Graves disease. The starting material was peripheral blood mononuclear cells (PBMCs), obtained when the disease was refractory, from a patient treated with antithyroid drugs. DNA for the CDR3: TGTGCCAGCAGTTTTTTCCAGGGGCGCGAGCAGTACTTC. This encodes CASSFFQGREQYF.